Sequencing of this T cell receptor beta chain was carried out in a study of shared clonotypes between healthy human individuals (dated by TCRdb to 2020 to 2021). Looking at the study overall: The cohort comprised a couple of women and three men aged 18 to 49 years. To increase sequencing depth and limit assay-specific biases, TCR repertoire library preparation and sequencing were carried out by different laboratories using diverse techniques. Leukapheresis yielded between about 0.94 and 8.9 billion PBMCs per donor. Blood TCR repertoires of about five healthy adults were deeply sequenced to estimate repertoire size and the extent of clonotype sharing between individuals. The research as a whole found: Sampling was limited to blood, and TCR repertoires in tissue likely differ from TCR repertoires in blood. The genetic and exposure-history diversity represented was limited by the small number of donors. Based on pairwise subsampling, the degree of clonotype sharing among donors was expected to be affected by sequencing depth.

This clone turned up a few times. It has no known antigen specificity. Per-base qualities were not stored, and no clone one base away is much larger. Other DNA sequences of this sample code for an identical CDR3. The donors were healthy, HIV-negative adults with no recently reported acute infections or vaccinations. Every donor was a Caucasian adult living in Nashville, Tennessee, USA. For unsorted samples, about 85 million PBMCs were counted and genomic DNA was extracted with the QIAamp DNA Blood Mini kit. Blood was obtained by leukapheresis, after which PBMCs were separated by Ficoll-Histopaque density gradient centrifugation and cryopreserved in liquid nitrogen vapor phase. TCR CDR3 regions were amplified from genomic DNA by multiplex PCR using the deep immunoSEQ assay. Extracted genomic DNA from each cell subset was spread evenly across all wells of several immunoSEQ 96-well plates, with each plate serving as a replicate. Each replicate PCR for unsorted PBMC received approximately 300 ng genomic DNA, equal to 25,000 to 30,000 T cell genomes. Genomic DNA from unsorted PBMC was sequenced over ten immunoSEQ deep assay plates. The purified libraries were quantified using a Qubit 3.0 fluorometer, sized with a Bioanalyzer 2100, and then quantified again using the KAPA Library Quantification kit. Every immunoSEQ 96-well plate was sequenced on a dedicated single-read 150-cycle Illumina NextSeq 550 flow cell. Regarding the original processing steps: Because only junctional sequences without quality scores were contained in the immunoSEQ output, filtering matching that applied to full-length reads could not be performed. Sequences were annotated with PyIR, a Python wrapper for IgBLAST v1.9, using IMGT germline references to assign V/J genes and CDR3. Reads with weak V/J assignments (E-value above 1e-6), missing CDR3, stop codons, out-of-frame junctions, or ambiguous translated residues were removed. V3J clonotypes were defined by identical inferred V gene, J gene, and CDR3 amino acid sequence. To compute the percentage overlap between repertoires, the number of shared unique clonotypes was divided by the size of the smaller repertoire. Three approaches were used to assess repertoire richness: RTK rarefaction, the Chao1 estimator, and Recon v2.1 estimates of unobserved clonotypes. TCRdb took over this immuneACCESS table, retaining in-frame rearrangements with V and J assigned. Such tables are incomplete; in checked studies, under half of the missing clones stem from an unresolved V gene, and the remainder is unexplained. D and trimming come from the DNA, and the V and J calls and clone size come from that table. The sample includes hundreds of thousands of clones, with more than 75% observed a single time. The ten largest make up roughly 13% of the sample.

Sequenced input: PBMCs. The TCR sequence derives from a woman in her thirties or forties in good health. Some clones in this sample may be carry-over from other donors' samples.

The CDR3: CASSPRRDTEAFF. The sequenced DNA: TGTGCCAGTAGTCCCCGTCGTGACACTGAAGCTTTCTTT. The sequence links TRBV19 to TRBJ1-1; no confident D gene assignment can be made. Including the terminal cysteine and phenylalanine, the CDR3 comprises 13 residues. Only the CDR3 DNA stays, 39 bases, in frame from base 1. The germline V gene (reference sequence) sets CDR1 to LNHDA and CDR2 to SQIVND. V is pared back by 5 bases and J by 3 bases, with 10 bases lying between the germline termini.